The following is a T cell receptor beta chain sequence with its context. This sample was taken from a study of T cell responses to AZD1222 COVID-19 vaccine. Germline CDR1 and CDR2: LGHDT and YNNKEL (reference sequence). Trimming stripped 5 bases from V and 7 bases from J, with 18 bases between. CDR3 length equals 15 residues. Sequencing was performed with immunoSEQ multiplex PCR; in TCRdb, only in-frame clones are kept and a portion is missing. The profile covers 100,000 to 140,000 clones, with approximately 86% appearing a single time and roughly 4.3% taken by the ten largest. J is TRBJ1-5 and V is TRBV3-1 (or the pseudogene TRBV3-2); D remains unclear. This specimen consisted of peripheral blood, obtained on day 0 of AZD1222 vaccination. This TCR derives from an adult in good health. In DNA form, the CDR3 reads TGTGCCAGCAGCACGGGGTTCGGAGAGGACCAGCCCCAGCATTTT. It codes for CASSTGFGEDQPQHF.